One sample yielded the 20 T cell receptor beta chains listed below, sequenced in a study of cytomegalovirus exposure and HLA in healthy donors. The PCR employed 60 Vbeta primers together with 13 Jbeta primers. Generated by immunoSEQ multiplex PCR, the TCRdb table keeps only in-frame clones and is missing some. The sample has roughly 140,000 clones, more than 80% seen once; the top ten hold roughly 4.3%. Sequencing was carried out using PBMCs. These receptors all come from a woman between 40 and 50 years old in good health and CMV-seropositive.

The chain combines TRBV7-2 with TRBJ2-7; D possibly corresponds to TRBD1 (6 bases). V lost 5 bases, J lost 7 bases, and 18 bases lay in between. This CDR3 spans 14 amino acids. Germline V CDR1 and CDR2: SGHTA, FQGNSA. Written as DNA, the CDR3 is TGTGCCAGCAGCACCGGGACACAACCCCAGGAGCAGTACTTC. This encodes CASSTGTQPQEQYF.

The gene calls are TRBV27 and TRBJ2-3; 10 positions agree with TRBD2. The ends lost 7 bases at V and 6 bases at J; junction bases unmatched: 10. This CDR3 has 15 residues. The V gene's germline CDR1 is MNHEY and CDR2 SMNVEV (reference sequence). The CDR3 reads CASNSLAGGSDTQYF. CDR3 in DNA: TGTGCCAGCAATTCCTTAGCGGGGGGTTCCGATACGCAGTATTTT.

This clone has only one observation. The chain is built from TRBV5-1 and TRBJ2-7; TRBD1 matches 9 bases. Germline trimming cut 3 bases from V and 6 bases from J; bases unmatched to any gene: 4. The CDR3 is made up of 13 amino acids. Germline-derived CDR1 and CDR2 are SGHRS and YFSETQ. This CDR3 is CASSWTGAGEQYF. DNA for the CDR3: TGCGCCAGCAGCTGGACAGGGGCAGGCGAGCAGTACTTC.

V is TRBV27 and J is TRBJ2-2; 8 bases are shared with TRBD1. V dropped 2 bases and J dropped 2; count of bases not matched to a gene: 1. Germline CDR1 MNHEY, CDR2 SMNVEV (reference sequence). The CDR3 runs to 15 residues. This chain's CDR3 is CASSLTGGNTGELFF. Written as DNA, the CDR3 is TGTGCCAGCAGTTTAACAGGGGGAAACACCGGGGAGCTGTTTTTT.

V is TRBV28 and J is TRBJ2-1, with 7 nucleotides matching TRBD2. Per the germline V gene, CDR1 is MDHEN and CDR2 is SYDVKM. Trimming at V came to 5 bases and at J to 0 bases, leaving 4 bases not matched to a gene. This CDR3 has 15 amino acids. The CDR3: CASSLGGFSYNEQFF. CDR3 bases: TGTGCCAGCAGTCTCGGGGGGTTCTCCTACAATGAGCAGTTCTTC.

DNA of the CDR3: TGTGCCAGCAGCCCCGGACAGGGGGGAAGCACAGATACGCAGTATTTT. This encodes CASSPGQGGSTDTQYF. The chain joins TRBV5-8 to TRBJ2-3, with 10 nucleotides matching TRBD1. Germline CDR1 SGHTS, CDR2 YDEGEE. Trimming at V came to 4 bases and at J to 0 bases, leaving 5 bases not matched to a gene. The CDR3 totals 16 residues.

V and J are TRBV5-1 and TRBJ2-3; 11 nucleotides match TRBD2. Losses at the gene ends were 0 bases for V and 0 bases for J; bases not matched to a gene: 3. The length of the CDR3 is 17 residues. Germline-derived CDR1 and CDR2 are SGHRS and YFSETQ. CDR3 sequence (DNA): TGCGCCAGCAGCTTGGGGACTAGCGGGCTTAGCACAGATACGCAGTATTTT. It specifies CASSLGTSGLSTDTQYF.

The CDR3 DNA reads TGTGCCAGCAGCGTAGGCAGGGGATCTAACTATGGCTACACCTTC. Translation: CASSVGRGSNYGYTF. V usage is TRBV7-2 and J usage is TRBJ1-2, with D perhaps matching TRBD1 (6 bases). Trimming took off 5 bases at V and 0 bases at J, with 13 bases between the two ends. CDR3 length: 15 residues. CDR1 is SGHTA and CDR2 is FQGNSA in the germline V gene.

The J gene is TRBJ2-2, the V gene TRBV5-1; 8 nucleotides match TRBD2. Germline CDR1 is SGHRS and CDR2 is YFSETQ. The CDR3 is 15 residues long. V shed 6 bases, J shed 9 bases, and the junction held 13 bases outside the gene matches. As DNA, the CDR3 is TGCGCCAGCAACCCCGTAGCGGGATCGCCCCGGGAGCTGTTTTTT. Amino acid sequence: CASNPVAGSPRELFF. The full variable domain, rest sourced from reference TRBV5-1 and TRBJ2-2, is KAGVTQTPRYLIKTRGQQVTLSCSPISGHRSVSWYQQTPGQGLQFLFEYFSETQRNKGNFPGRFSGRQFSNSRSEMNVSTLELGDSALYLCASNPVAGSPRELFFGEGSRLTVL.

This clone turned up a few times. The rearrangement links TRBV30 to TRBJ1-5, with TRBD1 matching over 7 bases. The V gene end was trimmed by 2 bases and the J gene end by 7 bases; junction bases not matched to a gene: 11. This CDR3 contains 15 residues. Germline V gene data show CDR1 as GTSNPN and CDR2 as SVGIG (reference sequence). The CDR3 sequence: CAWSRGRQGGQPQHF. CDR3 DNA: TGTGCCTGGAGTAGGGGGAGACAGGGCGGACAGCCCCAGCATTTT. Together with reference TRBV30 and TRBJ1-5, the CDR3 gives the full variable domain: SQTIHQWPATLVQPVGSPLSLECTVEGTSNPNLYWYRQAAGRGLQLLFYSVGIGQISSEVPQNLSASRPQDRQFILSSKKLLLSDSGFYLCAWSRGRQGGQPQHFGDGTRLSIL.

CDR3 sequence: CASSFQDMGSEQFF. DNA for the CDR3: TGTGCCAGCAGCTTCCAGGATATGGGTAGTGAGCAGTTCTTC. V is TRBV5-6 and J is TRBJ2-1; D uncertain. V dropped 2 bases and J dropped 9 bases, with 15 bases sitting between them. Germline CDR1 is SGHDT and CDR2 is YYEEEE. The CDR3 is 14 amino acids.

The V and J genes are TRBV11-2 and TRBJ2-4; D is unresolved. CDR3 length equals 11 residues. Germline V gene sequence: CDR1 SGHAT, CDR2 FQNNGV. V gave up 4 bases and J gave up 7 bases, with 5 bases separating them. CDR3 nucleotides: TGTGCCAGCAGCTCCCTGAACATTCAGTACTTC. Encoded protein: CASSSLNIQYF.

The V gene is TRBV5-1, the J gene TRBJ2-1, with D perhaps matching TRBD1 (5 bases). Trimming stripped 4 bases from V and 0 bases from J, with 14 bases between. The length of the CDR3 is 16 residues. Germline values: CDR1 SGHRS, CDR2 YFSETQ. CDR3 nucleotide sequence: TGCGCCAGCAGCAGGATCAGGGTAAACTCCTACAATGAGCAGTTCTTC. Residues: CASSRIRVNSYNEQFF.

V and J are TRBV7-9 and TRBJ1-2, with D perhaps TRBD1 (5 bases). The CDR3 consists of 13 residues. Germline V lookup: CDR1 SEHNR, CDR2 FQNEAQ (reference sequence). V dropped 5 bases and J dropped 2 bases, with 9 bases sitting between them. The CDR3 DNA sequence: TGTGCCAGCAGCCAACAGGTGAACTATGGCTACACCTTC. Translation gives CASSQQVNYGYTF.

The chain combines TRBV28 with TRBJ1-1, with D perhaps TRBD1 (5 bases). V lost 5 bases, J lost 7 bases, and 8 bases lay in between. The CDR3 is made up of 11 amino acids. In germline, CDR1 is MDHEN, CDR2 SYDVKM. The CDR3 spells CASSRQFEAFF. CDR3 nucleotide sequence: TGTGCCAGCAGTCGACAGTTTGAAGCTTTCTTT.

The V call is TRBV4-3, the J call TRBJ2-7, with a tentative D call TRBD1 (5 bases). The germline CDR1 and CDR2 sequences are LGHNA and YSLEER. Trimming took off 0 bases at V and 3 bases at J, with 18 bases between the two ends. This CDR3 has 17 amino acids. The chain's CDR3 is CASSQDGPAGRGYEQYF. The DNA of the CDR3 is TGCGCCAGCAGCCAAGATGGGCCAGCCGGAAGGGGCTACGAGCAGTACTTC.

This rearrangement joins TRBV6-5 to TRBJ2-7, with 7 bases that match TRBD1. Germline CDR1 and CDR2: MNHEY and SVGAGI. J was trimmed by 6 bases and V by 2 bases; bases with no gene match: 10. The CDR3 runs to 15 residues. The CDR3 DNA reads TGTGCCAGCAGTTACGGCAGGGGACAGACTTTCGAGCAGTACTTC. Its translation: CASSYGRGQTFEQYF.

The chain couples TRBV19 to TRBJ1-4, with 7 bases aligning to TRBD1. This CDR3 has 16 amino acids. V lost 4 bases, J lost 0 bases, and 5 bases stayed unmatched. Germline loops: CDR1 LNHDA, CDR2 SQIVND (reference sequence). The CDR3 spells CASSKGASSTNEKLFF. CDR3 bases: TGTGCCAGTAGTAAGGGGGCGTCCTCAACTAATGAAAAACTGTTTTTT.

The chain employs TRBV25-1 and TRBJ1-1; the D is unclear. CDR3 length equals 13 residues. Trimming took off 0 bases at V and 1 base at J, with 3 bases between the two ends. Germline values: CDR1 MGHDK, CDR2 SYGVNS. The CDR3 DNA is TGTGCCAGCAGTGAATATAAGAACACTGAAGCTTTCTTT. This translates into CASSEYKNTEAFF.

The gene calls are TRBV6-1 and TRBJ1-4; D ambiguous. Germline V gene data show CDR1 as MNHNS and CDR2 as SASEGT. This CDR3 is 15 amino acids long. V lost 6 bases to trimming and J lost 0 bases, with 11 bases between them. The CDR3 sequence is CASRWRDSTNEKLFF. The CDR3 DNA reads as TGTGCCAGCAGATGGAGAGATTCAACTAATGAAAAACTGTTTTTT.